The subject of this entry is one T cell receptor (beta chain). Antigen specificity is unknown. This sample is part of a study of OX40 agonist ivuxolimab in advanced cancers. Study context: Mean age approximately 61 years, range about 23 to 80; around 80% male. Regarding the study as a whole: Relatively little clonal expansion, among the lowest observed, appeared in partial responders at 0.1-3.0 mg/kg. Normalized expansion of T-cell clones was also low for some nonresponders.

Method: immunoSEQ multiplex PCR; TCRdb's copy keeps in-frame clones and lacks some. The sample includes 75,000 to 100,000 clones, more than 75% seen only once; the top ten take around 2.9%. The CDR3 sequence is 16 residues long. The V and J ends lost 5 bases and 5 bases, in that order; junction bases with no gene match: 9. Germline V gene data show CDR1 as SGHTA and CDR2 as FQGNSA. The chain carries TRBV7-2 and TRBJ1-1, with 12 bases aligning to TRBD1. Sequences were derived from CD4+ or CD8+ T cells sorted from blood, sampled in a trial of the OX40 agonist ivuxolimab. The TCR was taken from an adult with an advanced solid tumor such as melanoma, head and neck, liver or kidney cancer. CDR3 region: CASSMGTGGLWTEAFF. For the CDR3, the DNA is TGTGCCAGCAGCATGGGGACAGGGGGCCTGTGGACTGAAGCTTTCTTT. The variable domain in full, with the rest retrieved from reference TRBV7-2 and TRBJ1-1, is GAGVSQSPSNKVTEKGKDVELRCDPISGHTALYWYRQSLGQGLEFLIYFQGNSAPDKSGLPSDRFSAERTGGSVSTLTIQRTQQEDSAVYLCASSMGTGGLWTEAFFGQGTRLTVV.